The present T cell receptor (beta chain) was sequenced within a study of vaccination effects on CD4 cells after COVID-19. Assay used: immunoSEQ multiplex PCR; TCRdb lists only in-frame clones, some missing. The table lists 25,000 to 40,000 clones, roughly four fifths of them singletons. Details on this clone: The antigen is undetermined.

The CDR3 contains 12 residues. Using viral peptide pools, the ViraFEST assay grew out antigen-specific CD4+ T cells prior to sequencing. Culturing for ten to eleven days preceded CD4+ T cell isolation. Each participant received a vaccine that was either BNT162b2 or mRNA-1273, given as two doses. The specimen was CD4+ T cells from PBMCs cultured with HCoV-NL63 spike peptides, collected after COVID-19 vaccination. This receptor was obtained from a human donor who received a COVID-19 vaccine. Some clones in this sample may be carry-over from other donors' samples. J is TRBJ2-1 and V is TRBV21-1. TRBV21-1 is noted as a pseudogene. The CDR3 loop reads CASGKLYNEQFF. CDR3 sequence (DNA): TGTGCCAGCGGGAAACTTTACAATGAGCAGTTCTTC.